Presented here are 9 T cell receptor beta chains from one specimen sequenced in a study of cytomegalovirus exposure and HLA in healthy donors. Researchers ran the PCR with 60 Vbeta and 13 Jbeta primers. Sequenced by immunoSEQ multiplex PCR; TCRdb stores in-frame clones only, minus some. The sample lists around 150,000 clones, just under 85% occurring once. Material for sequencing was PBMCs. Source of these receptors: a man aged 35-49 years in good health and CMV-seropositive.

This clone appeared a few times. The J gene is TRBJ1-1, the V gene TRBV28; the match to TRBD1 covers 7 bases. The CDR3 is 11 amino acids. The V segment lost 3 bases and the J segment 8 bases; nucleotides outside the gene matches: 0. CDR1 is MDHEN, CDR2 SYDVKM, per germline. The chain's CDR3 is CASSLDREAFF. The CDR3 DNA is TGTGCCAGCAGTTTGGACAGGGAAGCTTTCTTT.

This clone was detected once. The chain carries TRBV5-1 and TRBJ2-3; D might be TRBD1 (6 bases). CDR1 is SGHRS, CDR2 YFSETQ, per germline. V dropped 4 bases and J dropped 0 bases, with 12 bases sitting between them. The CDR3 sequence is 15 residues long. CDR3 nucleotides: TGCGCCAGCAGCCAGACAGGCCGTAGCACAGATACGCAGTATTTT. It is translated as CASSQTGRSTDTQYF.

In this sample, this clone turned up a few times. The chain employs TRBV12-5 and TRBJ2-7; tentatively, D is TRBD2 (6 bases). The CDR3 spans 12 residues. In germline, CDR1 is LGHNT, CDR2 FRNRAP. V shed 5 bases and J shed 6 bases, with 11 bases lying between them. The CDR3 spells CASGHGGREQYF. CDR3 coding DNA: TGTGCTAGTGGTCACGGAGGGCGCGAGCAGTACTTC.

The CDR3 sequence is CASSVRDFYGYTF. CDR3 DNA: TGTGCCAGCAGCGTGAGAGATTTCTATGGCTACACCTTC. This chain links TRBV9 with TRBJ1-2; D ambiguous. The CDR3 has 13 amino acids. Trimming took 2 bases from V and 4 from J, leaving 9 bases between them. Germline CDR1 is SGDLS and CDR2 is YYNGEE.

This chain connects TRBV19 to TRBJ1-5; 7 nucleotides align to TRBD1. The CDR3 loop spans 16 amino acids. V dropped 5 bases and J dropped 2; count of bases not matched to a gene: 9. Looked up from germline, CDR1 is LNHDA and CDR2 is SQIVND (reference sequence). The CDR3 is CASSFPGGKGNQPQHF. CDR3 in DNA: TGTGCCAGTAGTTTCCCAGGGGGAAAGGGCAATCAGCCCCAGCATTTT.

The CDR3 sequence: CASSPLRDRGIGELFF. CDR3 in DNA: TGTGCCAGCAGTCCTCTGCGGGACAGGGGGATCGGGGAGCTGTTTTTT. This chain joins TRBV27 and TRBJ2-2; 11 bases match TRBD1. Unmatched junction bases numbered 9, after V lost 5 bases and J lost 7 bases. Germline V gene sequence: CDR1 MNHEY, CDR2 SMNVEV (reference sequence). There are 16 residues in the CDR3.

CDR3 protein: CASSWGGAANEKLFF. The CDR3 DNA reads as TGTGCCAGCAGCTGGGGGGGGGCAGCAAATGAAAAACTGTTTTTT. The chain combines TRBV5-4 with TRBJ1-4; D is possibly TRBD1 (6 bases). V shed 3 bases and J shed 5 bases, with 14 bases lying between them. Germline CDR1 SGHNT, CDR2 YYREEE (reference sequence). The CDR3 has 15 amino acids.

This clone was observed a single time. The chain is built from TRBV2 and TRBJ2-1, with D maybe TRBD2 (5 bases). The germline gives CDR1 SNHLY, CDR2 FYNNEI. The germline V and J ends were trimmed by 10 bases and 2 bases, with 12 bases remaining between them. The CDR3 totals 13 residues. The CDR3: CATLAPTYNEQFF. The CDR3 DNA reads TGTGCCACATTAGCGCCGACCTACAATGAGCAGTTCTTC.

The gene calls are TRBV6-5 and TRBJ2-3; D is perhaps TRBD1 (5 bases). V gave up 2 bases and J gave up 4 bases, with 10 bases separating them. The CDR3 is 14 amino acids. Germline loops: CDR1 MNHEY, CDR2 SVGAGI. The CDR3 sequence is CASSYGRGADTQYF. In nucleotides, the CDR3 is TGTGCCAGCAGTTACGGTAGGGGCGCAGATACGCAGTATTTT.